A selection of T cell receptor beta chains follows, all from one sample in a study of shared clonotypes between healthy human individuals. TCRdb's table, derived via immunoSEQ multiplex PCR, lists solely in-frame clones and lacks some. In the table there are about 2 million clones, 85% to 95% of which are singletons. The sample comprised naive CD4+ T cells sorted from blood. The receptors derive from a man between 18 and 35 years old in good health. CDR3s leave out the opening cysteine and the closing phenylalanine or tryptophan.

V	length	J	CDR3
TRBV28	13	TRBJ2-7	ASSQGDLDSYEQY
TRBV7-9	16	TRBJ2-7	ASSIETPRALAAHEQY
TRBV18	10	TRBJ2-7	ASSPQHYEQY
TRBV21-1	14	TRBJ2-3	ARTLQKGQVQRGQY
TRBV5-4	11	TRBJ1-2	ASSKGQGDGYT
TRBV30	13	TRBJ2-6	AWSLDGSGANVLT
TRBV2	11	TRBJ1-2	ASSSTGPFGYT
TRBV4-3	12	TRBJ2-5	ASSQEPGPETQY
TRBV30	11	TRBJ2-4	AWRQGAKNIQY
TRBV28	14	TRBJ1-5	ASSPIGAANNQPQH
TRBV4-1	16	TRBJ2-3	ASSQGGLRNIGGDTQY